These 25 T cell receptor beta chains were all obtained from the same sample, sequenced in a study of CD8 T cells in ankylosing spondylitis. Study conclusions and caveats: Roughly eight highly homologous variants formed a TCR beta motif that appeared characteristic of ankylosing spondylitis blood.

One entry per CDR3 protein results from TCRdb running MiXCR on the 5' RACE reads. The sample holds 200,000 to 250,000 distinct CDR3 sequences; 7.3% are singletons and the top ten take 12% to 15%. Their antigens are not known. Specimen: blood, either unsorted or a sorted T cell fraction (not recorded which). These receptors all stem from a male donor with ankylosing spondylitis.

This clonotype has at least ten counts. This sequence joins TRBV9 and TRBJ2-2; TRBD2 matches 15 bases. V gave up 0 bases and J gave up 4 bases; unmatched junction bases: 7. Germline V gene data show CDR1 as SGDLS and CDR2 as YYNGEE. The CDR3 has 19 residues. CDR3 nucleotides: TGTGCCAGCAGCGTAGCTGGACTAGCGGGAGGGCCGGGCACCGGGGAGCTGTTTTTT. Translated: CASSVAGLAGGPGTGELFF.

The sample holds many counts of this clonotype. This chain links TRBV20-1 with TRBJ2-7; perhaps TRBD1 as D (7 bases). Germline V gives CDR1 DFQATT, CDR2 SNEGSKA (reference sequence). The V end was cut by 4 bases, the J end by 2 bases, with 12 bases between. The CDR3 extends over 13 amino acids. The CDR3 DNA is TGCAGTGCTAAGGAGGGGGCAGCCTACGAGCAGTACTTC. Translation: CSAKEGAAYEQYF.

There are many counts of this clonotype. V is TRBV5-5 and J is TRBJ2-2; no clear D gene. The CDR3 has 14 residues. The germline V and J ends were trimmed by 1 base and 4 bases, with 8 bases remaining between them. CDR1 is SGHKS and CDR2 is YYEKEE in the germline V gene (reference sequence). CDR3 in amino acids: CASSLFRSTGELFF. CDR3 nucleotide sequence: TGTGCCAGCAGCTTGTTTCGCAGCACCGGGGAGCTGTTTTTT. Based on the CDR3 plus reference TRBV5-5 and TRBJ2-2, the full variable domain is DAGVTQSPTHLIKTRGQQVTLRCSPISGHKSVSWYQQVLGQGPQFIFQYYEKEERGRGNFPDRFSARQFPNYSSELNVNALLLGDSALYLCASSLFRSTGELFFGEGSRLTVL.

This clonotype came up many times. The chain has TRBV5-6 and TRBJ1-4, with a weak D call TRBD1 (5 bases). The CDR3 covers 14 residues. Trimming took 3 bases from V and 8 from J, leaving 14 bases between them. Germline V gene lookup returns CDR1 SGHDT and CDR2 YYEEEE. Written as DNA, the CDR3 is TGTGCCAGCAGCTGGGACCGCCTGGACGAAAAACTGTTTTTT. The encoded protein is CASSWDRLDEKLFF. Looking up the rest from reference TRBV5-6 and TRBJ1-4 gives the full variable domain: DAGVTQSPTHLIKTRGQQVTLRCSPKSGHDTVSWYQQALGQGPQFIFQYYEEEERQRGNFPDRFSGHQFPNYSSELNVNALLLGDSALYLCASSWDRLDEKLFFGSGTQLSVL.

The CDR3 region is CSARDVDGSYYNEQFF. The CDR3 DNA follows: TGCAGTGCTAGAGATGTGGACGGGAGTTATTACAATGAGCAGTTCTTC. J is TRBJ2-1 and V is TRBV20-1, with D perhaps TRBD2 (6 bases). This CDR3 contains 16 residues. From germline, CDR1 is DFQATT and CDR2 SNEGSKA (reference sequence). V shed 0 bases and J shed 4 bases, with 16 bases lying between them.

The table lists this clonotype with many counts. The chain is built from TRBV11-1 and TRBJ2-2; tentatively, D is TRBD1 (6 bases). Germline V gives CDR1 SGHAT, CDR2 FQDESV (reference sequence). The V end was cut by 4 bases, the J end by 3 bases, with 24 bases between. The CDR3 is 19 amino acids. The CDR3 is CASSSPGHVLTEYTGELFF. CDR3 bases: TGTGCCAGCAGCTCTCCGGGACACGTCTTGACGGAATACACCGGGGAGCTGTTTTTT.

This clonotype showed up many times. In DNA form, the CDR3 reads TGTGCCAGCAGCCTAAGGGGCGTCAGCTACGAGCAGTACTTC. Translation gives CASSLRGVSYEQYF. The gene calls are TRBV6-2 or TRBV6-3 and TRBJ2-7, with a weak D call TRBD1 (5 bases). V was cut by 6 bases and J by 3 bases, with 15 bases left in between. The CDR3 extends over 14 amino acids. CDR1 is MNHEY and CDR2 is SVGEGT in the germline V gene.

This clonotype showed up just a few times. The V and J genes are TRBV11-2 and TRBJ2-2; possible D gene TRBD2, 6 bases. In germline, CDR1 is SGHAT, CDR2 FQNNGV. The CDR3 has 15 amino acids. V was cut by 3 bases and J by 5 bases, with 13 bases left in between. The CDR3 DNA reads TGTGCCAGCAGCTTGGGGACTTTAGTAACCGGGGAGCTGTTTTTT. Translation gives CASSLGTLVTGELFF.

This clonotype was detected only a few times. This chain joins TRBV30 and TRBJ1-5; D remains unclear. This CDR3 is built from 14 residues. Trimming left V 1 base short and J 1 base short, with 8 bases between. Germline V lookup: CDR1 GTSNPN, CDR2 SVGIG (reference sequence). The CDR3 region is CAWSDGQSNQPQHF. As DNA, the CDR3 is TGTGCCTGGAGTGACGGGCAGAGCAATCAGCCCCAGCATTTT.

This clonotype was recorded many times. The CDR3 DNA reads TGTGCCAGCAGCAAAGCAAGGGGGCCCCACGAGCAGTACTTC. It is translated as CASSKARGPHEQYF. The V and J genes are TRBV11-2 and TRBJ2-7, with 7 bases aligning to TRBD1. The V gene end was trimmed by 5 bases and the J gene end by 5 bases; junction bases not matched to a gene: 9. In germline, CDR1 is SGHAT, CDR2 FQNNGV. The length of the CDR3 is 14 residues.

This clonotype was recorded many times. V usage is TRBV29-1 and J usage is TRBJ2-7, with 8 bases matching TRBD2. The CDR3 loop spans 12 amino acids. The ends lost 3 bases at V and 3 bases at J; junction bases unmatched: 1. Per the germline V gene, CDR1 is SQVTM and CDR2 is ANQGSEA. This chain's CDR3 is CSVETSVYEQYF. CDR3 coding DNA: TGCAGCGTTGAGACTAGCGTCTACGAGCAGTACTTC.

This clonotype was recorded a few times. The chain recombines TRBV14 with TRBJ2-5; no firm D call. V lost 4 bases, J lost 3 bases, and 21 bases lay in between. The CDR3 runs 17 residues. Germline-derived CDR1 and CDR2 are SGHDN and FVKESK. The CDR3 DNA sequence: TGTGCCAGCAGCCCCATTTTGGGTCACCCAGGAGAAGAGACCCAGTACTTC. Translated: CASSPILGHPGEETQYF.

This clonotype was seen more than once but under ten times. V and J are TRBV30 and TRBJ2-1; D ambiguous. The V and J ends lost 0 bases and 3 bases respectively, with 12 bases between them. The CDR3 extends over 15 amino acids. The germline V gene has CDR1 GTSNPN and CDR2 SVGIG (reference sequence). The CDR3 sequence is CAWSVGPSFYNEQFF. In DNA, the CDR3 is TGTGCCTGGAGTGTGGGCCCTTCCTTCTACAATGAGCAGTTCTTC.

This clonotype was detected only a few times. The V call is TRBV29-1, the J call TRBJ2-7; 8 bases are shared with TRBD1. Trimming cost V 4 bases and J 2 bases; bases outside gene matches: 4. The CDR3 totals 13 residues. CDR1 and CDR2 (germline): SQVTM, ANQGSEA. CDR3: CSVADRGPYEQYF. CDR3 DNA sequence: TGCAGCGTTGCAGACAGGGGCCCCTACGAGCAGTACTTC.

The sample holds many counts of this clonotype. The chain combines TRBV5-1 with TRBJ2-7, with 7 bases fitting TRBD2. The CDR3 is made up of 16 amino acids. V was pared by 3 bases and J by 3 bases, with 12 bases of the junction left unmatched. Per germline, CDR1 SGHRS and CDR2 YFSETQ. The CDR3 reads CASSSSGRLADYEQYF. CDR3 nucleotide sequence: TGCGCCAGCAGCTCGTCCGGGCGACTAGCTGACTACGAGCAGTACTTC.

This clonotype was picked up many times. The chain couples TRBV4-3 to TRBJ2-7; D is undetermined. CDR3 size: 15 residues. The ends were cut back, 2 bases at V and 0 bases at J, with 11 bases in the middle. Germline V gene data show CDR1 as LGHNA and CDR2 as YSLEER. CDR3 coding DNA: TGCGCCAGCAGCCAATTGGACGGAAGCTCCTACGAGCAGTACTTC. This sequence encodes CASSQLDGSSYEQYF.

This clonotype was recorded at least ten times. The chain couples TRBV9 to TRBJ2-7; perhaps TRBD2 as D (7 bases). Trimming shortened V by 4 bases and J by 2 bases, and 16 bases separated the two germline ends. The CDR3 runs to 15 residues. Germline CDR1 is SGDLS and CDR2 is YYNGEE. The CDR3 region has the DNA TGTGCCAGCAGCCCCGGGGGGCTCTCACCCTACGAGCAGTACTTC. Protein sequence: CASSPGGLSPYEQYF.

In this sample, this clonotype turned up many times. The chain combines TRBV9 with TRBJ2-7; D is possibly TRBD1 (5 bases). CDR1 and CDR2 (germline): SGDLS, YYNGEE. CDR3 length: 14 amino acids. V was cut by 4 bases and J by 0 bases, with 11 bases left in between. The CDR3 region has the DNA TGTGCCAGCAGCCCTAAAACAGGCTCCTACGAGCAGTACTTC. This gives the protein CASSPKTGSYEQYF.

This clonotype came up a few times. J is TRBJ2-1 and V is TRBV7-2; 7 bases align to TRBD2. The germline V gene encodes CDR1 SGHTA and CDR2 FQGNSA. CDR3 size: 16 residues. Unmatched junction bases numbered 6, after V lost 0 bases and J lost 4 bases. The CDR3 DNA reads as TGTGCCAGCAGCTTAGCAAGGCTAGCGGCATACAATGAGCAGTTCTTC. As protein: CASSLARLAAYNEQFF.

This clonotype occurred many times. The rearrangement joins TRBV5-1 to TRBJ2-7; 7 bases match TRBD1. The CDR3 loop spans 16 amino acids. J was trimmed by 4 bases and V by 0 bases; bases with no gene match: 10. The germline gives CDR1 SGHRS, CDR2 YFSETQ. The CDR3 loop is CASSLALGTEGYEQYF. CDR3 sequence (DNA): TGCGCCAGCAGCTTGGCCCTGGGGACAGAGGGATACGAGCAGTACTTC.

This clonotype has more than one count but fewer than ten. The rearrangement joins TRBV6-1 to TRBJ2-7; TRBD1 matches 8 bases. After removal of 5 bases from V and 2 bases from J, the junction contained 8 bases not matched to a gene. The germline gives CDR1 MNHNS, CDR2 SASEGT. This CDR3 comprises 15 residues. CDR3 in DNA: TGTGCCAGCAGTCGTCGGGACAGGTCAACCTACGAGCAGTACTTC. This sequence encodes CASSRRDRSTYEQYF.

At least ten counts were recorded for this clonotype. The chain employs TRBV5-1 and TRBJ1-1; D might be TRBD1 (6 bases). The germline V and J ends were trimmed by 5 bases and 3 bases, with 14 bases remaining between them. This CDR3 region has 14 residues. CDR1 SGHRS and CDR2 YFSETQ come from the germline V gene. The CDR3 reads CASSSNRVHTEAFF. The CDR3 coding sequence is TGCGCCAGCAGTTCGAACAGGGTCCACACTGAAGCTTTCTTT.

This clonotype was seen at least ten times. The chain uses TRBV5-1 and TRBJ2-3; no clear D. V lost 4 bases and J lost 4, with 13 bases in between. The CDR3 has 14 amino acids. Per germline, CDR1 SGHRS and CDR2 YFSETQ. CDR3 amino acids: CASSSSIGPDTQYF. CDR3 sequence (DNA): TGCGCCAGCAGCAGTAGTATTGGCCCAGATACGCAGTATTTT.

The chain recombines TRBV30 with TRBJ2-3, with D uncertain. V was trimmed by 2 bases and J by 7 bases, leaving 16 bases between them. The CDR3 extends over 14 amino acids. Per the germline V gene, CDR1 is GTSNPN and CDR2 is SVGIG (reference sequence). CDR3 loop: CAWSHSFTQYTQYF. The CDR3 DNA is TGTGCCTGGAGTCACTCCTTCACACAATATACGCAGTATTTT. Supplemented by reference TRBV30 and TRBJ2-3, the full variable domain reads SQTIHQWPATLVQPVGSPLSLECTVEGTSNPNLYWYRQAAGRGLQLLFYSVGIGQISSEVPQNLSASRPQDRQFILSSKKLLLSDSGFYLCAWSHSFTQYTQYFGPGTRLTVL.

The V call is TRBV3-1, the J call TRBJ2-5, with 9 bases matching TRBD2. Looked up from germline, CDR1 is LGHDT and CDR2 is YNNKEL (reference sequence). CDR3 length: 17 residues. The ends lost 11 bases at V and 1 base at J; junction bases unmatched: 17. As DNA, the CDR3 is TGTGCCTCCAGCAAGCAGGTCGGTAGCGGGAGCCAAGAGACCCAGTACTTC. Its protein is CASSKQVGSGSQETQYF.